This T cell receptor (beta chain) was recovered during a study of T-cell memory formation after mild COVID-19. Study-level results: Contracting CD8+ clones were enriched in EMRA, CD4+ mainly in CM and EM.

With respect to this clonotype: Its antigen is currently unknown.

TCRdb re-called the 5' RACE reads through MiXCR, storing one row per CDR3 protein. The sample shows more than 150,000 distinct CDR3 sequences, around 20% of them seen only once. Trimming took 5 bases from V and 8 from J, leaving 24 bases between them. Germline V gene sequence: CDR1 MNHEY, CDR2 SVGAGI. The CDR3 is 17 residues long. Sequencing input: PBMCs or a T cell subset sorted from them (not recorded which). The source of this sequence is a young man who had mild COVID-19 (a few samples of this study predate the infection). Cell type and time point are not known. The gene calls are TRBV6-5 and TRBJ1-4; possibly TRBD1 for D (5 bases). CDR3 residues: CASSRRDLADRGEKLFF. CDR3 DNA: TGTGCCAGCAGTCGAAGGGACCTAGCAGACCGAGGGGAAAAACTGTTTTTT.